This entry lists 32 T cell receptor beta chains sequenced from one sample in a study of response to subunit inactivated influenza vaccine. TCRdb used MiXCR to reprocess the RT-PCR reads, holding one entry per CDR3 protein. Seen here are around 490,000 distinct CDR3 sequences, 6.5% to 8% observed once, and the top ten hold approximately 12%. The sample in question was PBMCs from blood, obtained less than 25 months after vaccination. Receptors were obtained from a man aged 50-75 years who received an inactivated influenza vaccine.

This chain joins TRBV6-5 and TRBJ2-1, with 10 bases fitting TRBD1. Germline V lookup: CDR1 MNHEY, CDR2 SVGAGI. The CDR3 has 16 residues. V shed 2 bases, J shed 8 bases, and the junction held 9 bases outside the gene matches. The CDR3 bases are TGTGCCAGCAGTTACCGGACAGGGGGGGTATTCGATGAGCAGTTCTTC. This sequence encodes CASSYRTGGVFDEQFF.

This clonotype was picked up many times. The chain employs TRBV12-3 or TRBV12-4 and TRBJ1-3; maybe TRBD1 (5 bases). There are 15 residues in the CDR3. V was trimmed by 2 bases and J by 5 bases, leaving 13 bases between them. The DNA for the CDR3 is TGTGCCAGCAGTTTATCCGGGGCAGGCCGAAACACCATATATTTT. The encoded protein is CASSLSGAGRNTIYF.

This clonotype was detected a few times. This sequence joins TRBV18 and TRBJ1-5; 9 nucleotides line up with TRBD1. V lost 3 bases and J lost 7; bases outside the gene matches: 13. Per germline, CDR1 KGHSH and CDR2 LQKENI. This CDR3 has 17 residues. The CDR3 nucleotides read TGTGCCAGCTCACCCCAGGGTACAGGGGGCATATTCCAGCCCCAGCATTTT. Translating gives CASSPQGTGGIFQPQHF.

V is TRBV4-1 and J is TRBJ2-1; the match to TRBD1 covers 8 bases. J gave up 0 bases and V 5 bases, and 3 bases lay outside the gene matches. Germline CDR1 and CDR2: MGHRA and YSYEKL. The CDR3 has 15 amino acids. CDR3 sequence: CASSSTGDSYNEQFF. The CDR3 nucleotides read TGCGCCAGCAGCTCGACAGGGGACTCCTACAATGAGCAGTTCTTC.

The chain employs TRBV28 and TRBJ2-2; D is unclear. V was clipped by 11 bases and J by 3 bases, with 13 bases between them. CDR3 length: 13 residues. Germline-derived CDR1 and CDR2 are MDHEN and SYDVKM. CDR3 nucleotide sequence: TGTGCCTGCACGATTCCGTACACCGGGGAGCTGTTTTTT. Amino acids: CACTIPYTGELFF.

This clonotype was detected a few times. The chain links TRBV15 to TRBJ1-1; 7 bases align to TRBD1. This CDR3 is built from 14 residues. CDR1 is LNHNV and CDR2 is YYDKDF in the germline V gene (reference sequence). V shed 5 bases, J shed 4 bases, and the junction held 7 bases outside the gene matches. CDR3 residues: CATSAGGGGTEAFF. In DNA, the CDR3 is TGTGCCACCAGCGCAGGGGGAGGGGGCACTGAAGCTTTCTTT.

There are many counts of this clonotype. V and J are TRBV29-1 and TRBJ2-2; TRBD2 aligns across 14 bases. This CDR3 contains 18 residues. CDR1 and CDR2 (germline): SQVTM, ANQGSEA. With 6 bases clipped from V and 7 bases from J, the junction kept 16 bases outside the gene matches. CDR3 bases: TGCAGCGTGGGATACCCGGGACTAGCGGGAGCGGGCGGCGGGGAGCTGTTTTTT. Residues: CSVGYPGLAGAGGGELFF.

V gene TRBV7-2 combines with J gene TRBJ2-1; tentative D call: TRBD1 (5 bases). The germline V gene encodes CDR1 SGHTA and CDR2 FQGNSA. Deletions cut 0 bases from V and 2 bases from J, with 8 bases between. The CDR3 is 15 amino acids. The CDR3 reads CASSLAQGAYNEQFF. DNA of the CDR3: TGTGCCAGCAGCTTAGCCCAGGGTGCCTACAATGAGCAGTTCTTC.

In its sample, this clonotype was seen many times. The CDR3 nucleotides are TGCAGTGCTAGAGACCTAGCGAAGGCAGGCAATGAGCAGTTCTTC. The encoded protein is CSARDLAKAGNEQFF. The chain employs TRBV20-1 and TRBJ2-1, with TRBD2 as a possible D gene (6 bases). The germline V and J ends were trimmed by 0 bases and 6 bases, with 15 bases remaining between them. The CDR3 sequence is 15 residues long. Germline V gives CDR1 DFQATT, CDR2 SNEGSKA (reference sequence).

The V gene is TRBV14, the J gene TRBJ1-6; D is unresolved. Germline values: CDR1 SGHDN, CDR2 FVKESK. V dropped 1 base and J dropped 14 bases, with 9 bases sitting between them. The CDR3 loop spans 12 amino acids. CDR3 coding DNA: TGTGCCAGCAGCCAAGGATACAGCACCCTCCACTTT. Its translation is CASSQGYSTLHF.

As DNA, the CDR3 is TGCGCCAGCAGCTTGCCCCCTATCAATGAGCAGTTCTTC. Translated: CASSLPPINEQFF. This sequence joins TRBV5-1 and TRBJ2-1; D uncertain. The germline CDR1 and CDR2 sequences are SGHRS and YFSETQ. CDR3 length: 13 amino acids. The V and J ends lost 1 base and 6 bases respectively, with 8 bases between them. The full variable domain, with the rest looked up from reference TRBV5-1 and TRBJ2-1, is KAGVTQTPRYLIKTRGQQVTLSCSPISGHRSVSWYQQTPGQGLQFLFEYFSETQRNKGNFPGRFSGRQFSNSRSEMNVSTLELGDSALYLCASSLPPINEQFFGPGTRLTVL.

In this sample, this clonotype turned up many times. The chain is built from TRBV12-3 or TRBV12-4 and TRBJ2-7; no definite D call. V was trimmed by 5 bases and J by 3 bases, leaving 14 bases between them. CDR3 length: 14 residues. The DNA for the CDR3 is TGTGCCAGCAGTCACGAGATTCGGAGCTACGAGCAGTACTTC. Translation: CASSHEIRSYEQYF.

In its sample, this clonotype was seen many times. J is TRBJ2-5 and V is TRBV12-3 or TRBV12-4; D remains ambiguous. The V and J ends lost 2 bases and 2 bases respectively, with 12 bases between them. There are 15 residues in the CDR3. CDR3 sequence (DNA): TGTGCCAGCAGTTTAATCCAACCCGGGCAAGAGACCCAGTACTTC. It yields the protein CASSLIQPGQETQYF.

The chain employs TRBV7-9 and TRBJ2-1, with TRBD2 matching 7 bases. The CDR3 length is 16 residues. Germline trimming cut 5 bases from V and 1 base from J; bases unmatched to any gene: 8. CDR1 SEHNR and CDR2 FQNEAQ come from the germline V gene (reference sequence). CDR3 DNA: TGTGCCAGCAGCGGGGGAGCGGGAAAGTCCTACAATGAGCAGTTCTTC. Translation: CASSGGAGKSYNEQFF.

This clonotype was seen only a few times. V usage is TRBV10-2 and J usage is TRBJ2-7; 12 positions agree with TRBD1. Germline CDR1 reads WSHSY; CDR2 reads SAAADI. Trimming removed 10 bases from V and 4 bases from J; junction bases left unmatched: 11. The CDR3 contains 15 residues. The CDR3 here is CATTPSGQGAYEQYF. In DNA form, the CDR3 reads TGCGCCACCACGCCTTCGGGACAGGGGGCATACGAGCAGTACTTC.

The V gene is TRBV9, the J gene TRBJ2-3; 12 bases map to TRBD2. The CDR3 consists of 16 residues. J was trimmed by 2 bases and V by 3 bases; bases with no gene match: 4. CDR1 and CDR2 (germline): SGDLS, YYNGEE. The CDR3 protein is CASSGTSGILTDTQYF. The DNA for the CDR3 is TGTGCCAGCAGCGGGACTAGCGGGATACTCACAGATACGCAGTATTTT.

Concerning this clonotype itself: The junction differs from germline at one of its ends, possibly a read error. The V call is TRBV7-2, the J call TRBJ2-3; a weak D match, TRBD2 (5 bases). Germline assignment: CDR1 SGHTA and CDR2 FQGNSA. The CDR3 covers 11 residues. CDR3 region: CATSPGFPQYF. Here the CDR3 DNA reads TGTGCCACCAGCCCGGGGTTTCCGCAGTATTTT.

This clonotype appeared many times. This rearrangement joins TRBV7-9 to TRBJ2-3, with 11 bases lining up with TRBD2. The CDR3 runs 15 residues. Germline V gene data show CDR1 as SEHNR and CDR2 as FQNEAQ (reference sequence). Trimming at V came to 5 bases and at J to 2 bases, leaving 3 bases not matched to a gene. The CDR3 DNA follows: TGTGCCAGCAGCCTGGGACTAGCGGACACAGATACGCAGTATTTT. This encodes CASSLGLADTDTQYF. The whole variable domain, filled in from reference TRBV7-9 and TRBJ2-3, reads DTGVSQNPRHKITKRGQNVTFRCDPISEHNRLYWYRQTLGQGPEFLTYFQNEAQLEKSRLLSDRFSAERPKGSFSTLEIQRTEQGDSAMYLCASSLGLADTDTQYFGPGTRLTVL.

This clonotype was detected ten times or more. V usage is TRBV4-3 and J usage is TRBJ2-1; 13 nucleotides agree with TRBD2. Germline assignment: CDR1 LGHNA and CDR2 YSLEER. This CDR3 has 20 residues. J was trimmed by 5 bases and V by 4 bases; bases with no gene match: 17. The CDR3 sequence is CASSPRTSGREVGANNEQFF. The CDR3 coding sequence is TGCGCCAGCAGCCCTAGGACTAGCGGGAGAGAAGTGGGTGCTAACAATGAGCAGTTCTTC.

This clonotype appeared a few times. The chain employs TRBV3-1 and TRBJ2-7; unclear D gene. CDR3 length: 15 residues. V shed 1 base and J shed 2 bases, with 12 bases lying between them. Germline lookup yields CDR1 LGHDT and CDR2 YNNKEL (reference sequence). CDR3: CASSQGLGPAYEQYF. In DNA, the CDR3 is TGTGCCAGCAGCCAAGGGTTAGGGCCTGCCTACGAGCAGTACTTC.

This clonotype has just a few counts. V and J are TRBV20-1 and TRBJ2-7, with 7 bases aligning to TRBD1. The CDR3 consists of 12 residues. Germline lookup yields CDR1 DFQATT and CDR2 SNEGSKA (reference sequence). V shed 4 bases, J shed 3 bases, and the junction held 3 bases outside the gene matches. The CDR3 protein is CSATGQLYEQYF. DNA for the CDR3: TGCAGTGCTACGGGACAGCTCTACGAGCAGTACTTC.

This clonotype has only a few counts. The chain recombines TRBV12-3 or TRBV12-4 with TRBJ2-1, with D possibly matching TRBD2 (5 bases). The CDR3 is made up of 16 amino acids. V dropped 5 bases and J dropped 7 bases, with 21 bases sitting between them. The CDR3 coding sequence is TGTGCCAGCAGTCGAGAGGGCCGTCACGTATGGAATGAGCAGTTCTTC. This translates into CASSREGRHVWNEQFF.

In regard to this clonotype: The germline gene is not matched at one end of the junction; a read error may be the cause. V usage is TRBV3-1 and J usage is TRBJ2-3, with TRBD2 matching over 9 bases. CDR3 length: 13 residues. CDR1 is LGHDT and CDR2 is YNNKEL in the germline V gene (reference sequence). The CDR3 reads CTSRASGDATQYF. In nucleotides, the CDR3 is TGTACCAGCAGGGCTAGCGGGGATGCTACGCAGTATTTT.

This clonotype was observed a few times. This rearrangement joins TRBV5-8 to TRBJ2-5; D may be TRBD1 (6 bases). Germline assignment: CDR1 SGHTS and CDR2 YDEGEE. The CDR3 is made up of 14 amino acids. V dropped 4 bases and J dropped 7 bases, with 17 bases sitting between them. DNA of the CDR3: TGTGCCAGCAGCCAGGGGCCCCCCCCAGGGACCCAGTACTTC. Protein product: CASSQGPPPGTQYF.

CDR3 in amino acids: CASGQRYGYTF. CDR3 nucleotide sequence: TGTGCCAGCGGACAGCGCTATGGCTACACCTTC. The V and J genes are TRBV6-5 and TRBJ1-2; D perhaps matches TRBD1 (6 bases). V lost 8 bases and J lost 4, with 8 bases in between. The CDR3 is 11 residues long. Germline V lookup: CDR1 MNHEY, CDR2 SVGAGI.

This clonotype was counted at least ten times. The chain carries TRBV5-1 and TRBJ2-3; D possibly corresponds to TRBD1 (6 bases). The CDR3 consists of 14 residues. Germline V gene data show CDR1 as SGHRS and CDR2 as YFSETQ. Trimming pared 3 bases from V and 3 bases from J, leaving 11 bases between. As DNA, the CDR3 is TGCGCCAGCAGCTACGATCAGGGGACAGATACGCAGTATTTT. It translates to CASSYDQGTDTQYF.

This clonotype came up many times. The rearrangement uses TRBV27 and TRBJ2-3, with 8 nucleotides matching TRBD2. With 5 bases clipped from V and 3 bases from J, the junction kept 10 bases outside the gene matches. Germline V gene sequence: CDR1 MNHEY, CDR2 SMNVEV (reference sequence). This CDR3 contains 16 residues. The CDR3 spells CASSPTSGFFTDTQYF. CDR3 DNA: TGTGCCAGCAGTCCAACTAGCGGTTTTTTTACAGATACGCAGTATTTT.

This clonotype was seen repeatedly, ten times or more. The V call is TRBV12-3 or TRBV12-4, the J call TRBJ2-1; D may be TRBD2 (5 bases). V lost 7 bases and J 0 bases, leaving 13 bases between the germline ends. This CDR3 region has 15 residues. This chain's CDR3 is CASISGESSYNEQFF. The CDR3 nucleotides are TGTGCCAGCATCTCCGGGGAGAGCTCCTACAATGAGCAGTTCTTC.

The genes are TRBV30 and TRBJ2-1; unclear D gene. CDR1 and CDR2 (germline): GTSNPN, SVGIG (reference sequence). This CDR3 region has 10 residues. V was trimmed by 5 bases and J by 8 bases, leaving 7 bases between them. The CDR3 region has the DNA TGTGCCTGGGCGGCCGATGAGCAGTTCTTC. Its protein product is CAWAADEQFF.

The chain uses TRBV5-1 and TRBJ1-2, with a possible D match to TRBD1 (5 bases). Trimming removed 0 bases from V and 4 bases from J, with 10 bases in between. Germline CDR1 is SGHRS and CDR2 is YFSETQ. The CDR3 is 14 residues long. Here the CDR3 DNA reads TGCGCCAGCAGCTTGGCGGCAGGGCTCTATGGCTACACCTTC. It encodes CASSLAAGLYGYTF.

This clonotype was counted at least ten times. The chain is built from TRBV6-2 or TRBV6-3 and TRBJ2-1; TRBD1 might be the D (5 bases). The CDR3 loop spans 14 amino acids. Trimming cost V 3 bases and J 10 bases, with 16 bases left between them. Germline V CDR1 and CDR2: MNHEY, SVGEGT. The CDR3 DNA follows: TGTGCCAGCAGTTATGAGCAGGGCCCCTTGGAGCAGTTCTTC. This gives the protein CASSYEQGPLEQFF.

This clonotype was counted ten times or more. V and J are TRBV20-1 and TRBJ2-5; D might be TRBD1 (5 bases). Trimming left V 5 bases short and J 2 bases short, with 18 bases between. CDR1 and CDR2 (germline): DFQATT, SNEGSKA (reference sequence). The CDR3 covers 15 residues. CDR3 region: CSALGNRNLQETQYF. The CDR3 DNA reads as TGCAGTGCTCTAGGGAACAGGAACCTTCAAGAGACCCAGTACTTC.